This TCR beta chain was identified during a study of T cell repertoires in cytomegalovirus infection. MiXCR, run by TCRdb on the reads, gives a single entry per CDR3 protein. The data hold around 750,000 distinct CDR3 sequences, with over 25% observed a single time. About this clonotype itself: No antigen is known for it.

The sequence was obtained from a human donor in good health (CMV status not recorded). Some clones in this sample may be carry-over from other donors' samples. Sequences were derived from cultured CD8+ T cells from PBMCs, sampled from culture after CMV antigen stimulation.

This CDR3 is CASSTTGRQGYEQYF. The CDR3 DNA reads TGTGCCAGTAGTACGACGGGACGACAGGGGTACGAGCAGTACTTC. The gene calls are TRBV19 and TRBJ2-7, with TRBD1 identical over 8 bases. CDR3 size: 15 residues. Losses at the gene ends were 4 bases for V and 4 bases for J; bases not matched to a gene: 9. The V gene's germline CDR1 is LNHDA and CDR2 SQIVND (reference sequence). Full variable domain (missing parts from reference TRBV19 and TRBJ2-7): DGGITQSPKYLFRKEGQNVTLSCEQNLNHDAMYWYRQDPGQGLRLIYYSQIVNDFQKGDIAEGYSVSREKKESFPLTVTSAQKNPTAFYLCASSTTGRQGYEQYFGPGTRLTVT.